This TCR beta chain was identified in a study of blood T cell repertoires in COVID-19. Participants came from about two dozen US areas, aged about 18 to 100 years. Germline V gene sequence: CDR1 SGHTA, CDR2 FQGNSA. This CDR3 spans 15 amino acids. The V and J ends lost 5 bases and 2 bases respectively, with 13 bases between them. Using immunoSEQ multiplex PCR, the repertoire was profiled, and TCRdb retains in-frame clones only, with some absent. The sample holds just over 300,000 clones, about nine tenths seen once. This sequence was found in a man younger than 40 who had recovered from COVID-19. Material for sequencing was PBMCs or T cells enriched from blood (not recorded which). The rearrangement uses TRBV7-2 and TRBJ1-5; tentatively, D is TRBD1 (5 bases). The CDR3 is CASSALGAGNQPQHF. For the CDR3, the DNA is TGTGCCAGCAGCGCATTAGGGGCAGGCAATCAGCCCCAGCATTTT.